Following are 14 T cell receptor beta chains from one sample sequenced in a study of CD8+ T cells in alopecia areata. Regarding treatment: oral pan-JAK inhibitor, 5-10 mg twice daily. Sequencing relied on a cDNA template that was reverse transcribed from extracted RNA. Method: immunoSEQ multiplex PCR; TCRdb's copy keeps in-frame clones and lacks some. The sample records 270,000 or so clones, about 62% being singletons. The sequencing used CD4+ T cells sorted from blood, collected at week 24, from a patient treated with tofacitinib. These receptors came from a human donor with alopecia areata.

In its sample, this clone was seen a few times. This chain joins TRBV7-9 and TRBJ2-2; D call uncertain. Looked up from germline, CDR1 is SEHNR and CDR2 is FQNEAQ (reference sequence). V lost 4 bases, J lost 1 base, and 10 bases lay in between. This CDR3 comprises 15 residues. The DNA of the CDR3 is TGTGCCAGCAGCTCCCCCGTCCAGAACACCGGGGAGCTGTTTTTT. This translates into CASSSPVQNTGELFF.

The chain combines TRBV4-1 with TRBJ2-3; D might be TRBD1 (6 bases). V lost 3 bases and J lost 7, with 14 bases in between. CDR3 length: 14 amino acids. Germline CDR1 MGHRA, CDR2 YSYEKL. The CDR3 nucleotides are TGCGCCAGCAGCCAGAGTCCAGGGGAACATACGCAGTATTTT. This sequence encodes CASSQSPGEHTQYF.

This chain connects TRBV28 to TRBJ2-3, with D tentatively TRBD1 or TRBD2 (5 bases each). Trimming cost V 7 bases and J 2 bases, with 13 bases left between them. Germline CDR1 and CDR2: MDHEN and SYDVKM. The CDR3 spans 14 residues. CDR3 nucleotide sequence: TGTGCCAGCACTAACTGGGACCCCACAGATACGCAGTATTTT. Translation gives CASTNWDPTDTQYF.

The rearrangement uses TRBV2 and TRBJ1-5; 7 bases fit TRBD1. Germline lookup yields CDR1 SNHLY and CDR2 FYNNEI. The CDR3 contains 15 residues. Trimming cost V 4 bases and J 4 bases; bases outside gene matches: 7. The CDR3 coding sequence is TGTGCCAGCAGTGGTGGGACAGCAACAAATCAGCCCCAGCATTTT. Translated, it gives CASSGGTATNQPQHF.

This clone occurred a few times. The rearrangement uses TRBV4-1 and TRBJ2-1; possible D gene TRBD2, 6 bases. V was cut by 5 bases and J by 9 bases, with 8 bases left in between. The CDR3 has 11 amino acids. The V gene's germline CDR1 is MGHRA and CDR2 YSYEKL. The CDR3 loop is CASSISGEQFF. For the CDR3, the DNA is TGCGCCAGCAGCATTAGCGGTGAGCAGTTCTTC.

Only a few counts were recorded for this clone. The V call is TRBV15, the J call TRBJ1-3; D uncertain. The CDR3 is 11 amino acids. Per the germline V gene, CDR1 is LNHNV and CDR2 is YYDKDF (reference sequence). The germline V and J ends were trimmed by 6 bases and 8 bases, with 8 bases remaining between them. Here the CDR3 DNA reads TGTGCCACCAGGTTCTGGGACACCATATATTTT. Its translation is CATRFWDTIYF. Looking up the rest from reference TRBV15 and TRBJ1-3 gives the full variable domain: DAMVIQNPRYQVTQFGKPVTLSCSQTLNHNVMYWYQQKSSQAPKLLFHYYDKDFNNEADTPDNFQSRRPNTSFCFLDIRSPGLGDTAMYLCATRFWDTIYFGEGSWLTVV.

The chain links TRBV19 to TRBJ2-7; 11 nucleotides agree with TRBD2. The junction had 5 bases not matched to a gene; V was cut back by 5 bases and J by 2 bases. This CDR3 is 15 amino acids long. CDR1 and CDR2 from the germline V gene are LNHDA and SQIVND (reference sequence). CDR3 in amino acids: CASSPGLAATYEQYF. The DNA of the CDR3 is TGTGCCAGTAGTCCGGGACTAGCGGCAACCTACGAGCAGTACTTC. Combining the CDR3 with reference TRBV19 and TRBJ2-7 gives the whole variable domain DGGITQSPKYLFRKEGQNVTLSCEQNLNHDAMYWYRQDPGQGLRLIYYSQIVNDFQKGDIAEGYSVSREKKESFPLTVTSAQKNPTAFYLCASSPGLAATYEQYFGPGTRLTVT.

The gene calls are TRBV4-2 and TRBJ1-1; 8 nucleotides align to TRBD1. CDR3 size: 14 residues. V lost 1 base and J lost 5; bases outside the gene matches: 3. In germline, CDR1 is LGHNA, CDR2 YNFKEQ. The CDR3 sequence: CASSQARGLTEAFF. DNA for the CDR3: TGTGCCAGCAGCCAAGCCAGGGGGCTTACTGAAGCTTTCTTT.

CDR3 coding DNA: TGTGCCAGCAGCTTAGCTCGGACAGGGAATGAGCAGTTCTTC. It encodes CASSLARTGNEQFF. V gene TRBV11-1 combines with J gene TRBJ2-1; 8 bases map to TRBD1. Germline V gene data show CDR1 as SGHAT and CDR2 as FQDESV (reference sequence). This CDR3 contains 14 residues. The V and J ends lost 0 bases and 7 bases, in that order; junction bases with no gene match: 2.

The chain has TRBV7-8 and TRBJ2-2, with D uncertain. CDR1 and CDR2 (germline): SGHVS, FQNEAQ. The V gene lost 6 bases and the J gene lost 6 bases, with 20 bases spanning the gap. This CDR3 contains 16 residues. CDR3 loop: CASRKVAASLPGELFF. CDR3 sequence (DNA): TGTGCCAGCAGAAAAGTGGCGGCTAGTCTCCCCGGGGAGCTGTTTTTT.

The chain carries TRBV29-1 and TRBJ2-6; a weak D match, TRBD2 (6 bases). CDR1 and CDR2 from the germline V gene are SQVTM and ANQGSEA. This CDR3 is 19 amino acids long. V lost 4 bases and J lost 1, with 23 bases in between. DNA for the CDR3: TGCAGCGTTGTAAGCGCGGGGCCTCGGACCCTGTCTGGGGCCAACGTCCTGACTTTC. This sequence encodes CSVVSAGPRTLSGANVLTF. Filled out from reference TRBV29-1 and TRBJ2-6, the complete variable domain reads SAVISQKPSRDICQRGTSLTIQCQVDSQVTMMFWYRQQPGQSLTLIATANQGSEATYESGFVIDKFPISRPNLTFSTLTVSNMSPEDSSIYLCSVVSAGPRTLSGANVLTFGAGSRLTVL.

A few counts support this clone. The V and J genes are TRBV4-1 and TRBJ2-2; D gene uncertain. The CDR3 runs 15 residues. V was clipped by 4 bases and J by 0 bases, with 9 bases between them. Looked up from germline, CDR1 is MGHRA and CDR2 is YSYEKL. The CDR3, as DNA: TGCGCCAGCAGCCGCGGAACAGCGAACACCGGGGAGCTGTTTTTT. Its protein is CASSRGTANTGELFF.

This clone was counted between two and nine times. The V call is TRBV29-1, the J call TRBJ2-1; the D gene is possibly TRBD2 (6 bases). The CDR3 consists of 16 residues. V lost 7 bases and J 0 bases, leaving 19 bases between the germline ends. Germline CDR1 SQVTM, CDR2 ANQGSEA. The CDR3 loop is CSALKRAGSSYNEQFF. The CDR3 nucleotides are TGCAGCGCCCTTAAGAGAGCGGGTAGCTCCTACAATGAGCAGTTCTTC.

About this clone itself: A junction boundary mismatches the germline segment, possibly from a read error. The gene calls are TRBV25-1 and TRBJ2-3; D perhaps matches TRBD1 (5 bases). The CDR3 loop spans 14 amino acids. The germline V gene has CDR1 MGHDK and CDR2 SYGVNS. The DNA for the CDR3 is TGTGCCAGCAGGTCACCAGTAACCACAGGTACGCAGTATTTT. Translated, it gives CASRSPVTTGTQYF.